The 27 T cell receptor beta chains presented below share a single source sample, sequenced in a study of blood T cell repertoires in COVID-19. The method was immunoSEQ multiplex PCR; TCRdb's version includes in-frame clones alone and lacks a portion of them. This sample has hundreds of thousands of clones, with 89% found just once. The sample consisted of peripheral blood. These receptors were obtained from a woman aged 25 to 45 with COVID-19, enrolled during active disease.

V is TRBV11-2 and J is TRBJ2-5; 13 bases agree with TRBD2. The CDR3 is 17 amino acids. Per germline, CDR1 SGHAT and CDR2 FQNNGV. V shed 5 bases, J shed 2 bases, and the junction held 8 bases outside the gene matches. The CDR3 DNA reads TGTGCCAGCAGCCCAGGGACTAGCGGGACATTTCAAGAGACCCAGTACTTC. Its protein is CASSPGTSGTFQETQYF.

This rearrangement joins TRBV5-6 to TRBJ1-2; TRBD1 matches at 7 bases. V trimming: 1 base; J trimming: 3 bases; junction bases outside the gene matches: 3. Germline CDR1 SGHDT, CDR2 YYEEEE. The CDR3 spans 14 residues. The CDR3 protein is CASSLPRGDYGYTF. Here the CDR3 DNA reads TGTGCCAGCAGCTTGCCCAGGGGGGACTATGGCTACACCTTC. Full variable domain (rest looked up from reference TRBV5-6 and TRBJ1-2): DAGVTQSPTHLIKTRGQQVTLRCSPKSGHDTVSWYQQALGQGPQFIFQYYEEEERQRGNFPDRFSGHQFPNYSSELNVNALLLGDSALYLCASSLPRGDYGYTFGSGTRLTVV.

The chain is built from TRBV7-9 and TRBJ1-1; D is ambiguous. Germline lookup yields CDR1 SEHNR and CDR2 FQNEAQ (reference sequence). V lost 11 bases and J lost 0, with 10 bases in between. This CDR3 region has 12 residues. The CDR3 region is CAGGQLNTEAFF. CDR3 bases: TGTGCCGGAGGGCAGTTGAACACTGAAGCTTTCTTT.

This clone appeared a single time. The chain uses TRBV2 and TRBJ2-5; possible D gene TRBD2, 6 bases. The V end was cut by 7 bases, the J end by 4 bases, with 16 bases between. The germline V gene encodes CDR1 SNHLY and CDR2 FYNNEI. This CDR3 is built from 14 residues. As DNA, the CDR3 is TGTGCCAGCATTGGGGGGTTGGTTGGAGAGACCCAGTACTTC. The encoded protein is CASIGGLVGETQYF. The full variable domain, its missing parts supplied by reference TRBV2 and TRBJ2-5, is EPEVTQTPSHQVTQMGQEVILRCVPISNHLYFYWYRQILGQKVEFLVSFYNNEISEKSEIFDDQFSVERPDGSNFTLKIRSTKLEDSAMYFCASIGGLVGETQYFGPGTRLLVL.

This clone appeared a few times. The V gene is TRBV12-3 or TRBV12-4, the J gene TRBJ2-2; no clear D gene. Trimming left V 5 bases short and J 8 bases short, with 9 bases between. The CDR3 spans 12 residues. In DNA, the CDR3 is TGTGCCAGCAGTCCACTTTTAGGGGAGCTGTTTTTT. This gives the protein CASSPLLGELFF.

The chain links TRBV9 to TRBJ1-1; D unclear. Germline CDR1 SGDLS, CDR2 YYNGEE. This CDR3 is 14 amino acids long. V dropped 4 bases and J dropped 1 base, with 11 bases sitting between them. CDR3 nucleotides: TGTGCCAGCAGCCCCGGGAGCCGGAACACTGAAGCTTTCTTT. This codes for CASSPGSRNTEAFF.

Many counts were recorded for this clone. The rearrangement uses TRBV6-4 and TRBJ1-6; the D gene is possibly TRBD1 (5 bases). CDR3 length: 14 residues. Trimming pared 0 bases from V and 10 bases from J, leaving 10 bases between. In germline, CDR1 is MRHNA, CDR2 SNTAGT. The CDR3 coding sequence is TGTGCCAGCAGTGACTCGAACGGGGGGTCACCCCTCCACTTT. It is translated as CASSDSNGGSPLHF.

This clone has a handful of counts. V gene TRBV7-9 combines with J gene TRBJ2-2; 7 bases line up with TRBD1. Germline V gene sequence: CDR1 SEHNR, CDR2 FQNEAQ (reference sequence). The CDR3 extends over 14 amino acids. V lost 7 bases to trimming and J lost 6 bases; unmatched junction nucleotides: 8. This chain's CDR3 is CASNRLQGAGELFF. Written as DNA, the CDR3 is TGTGCCAGCAACCGTCTCCAGGGGGCCGGGGAGCTGTTTTTT.

The chain couples TRBV25-1 to TRBJ1-6; weak D call: TRBD1 (6 bases). In germline, CDR1 is MGHDK, CDR2 SYGVNS. Trimming pared 4 bases from V and 5 bases from J, leaving 12 bases between. The CDR3 contains 15 residues. CDR3 sequence: CASSGWAGDNSPLHF. The DNA for the CDR3 is TGTGCCAGCAGTGGTTGGGCAGGGGATAATTCACCCCTCCACTTT. Full variable domain (rest looked up from reference TRBV25-1 and TRBJ1-6): EADIYQTPRYLVIGTGKKITLECSQTMGHDKMYWYQQDPGMELHLIHYSYGVNSTEKGDLSSESTVSRIRTEHFPLTLESARPSHTSQYLCASSGWAGDNSPLHFGNGTRLTVT.

The gene calls are TRBV24-1 and TRBJ1-5; no clear D. Deletions cut 6 bases from V and 1 base from J, with 3 bases between. Germline loops: CDR1 KGHDR, CDR2 SFDVKD. The CDR3 contains 12 residues. CDR3 in DNA: TGTGCCACCAGTCTGAGCAATCAGCCCCAGCATTTT. This codes for CATSLSNQPQHF.

The rearrangement joins TRBV20-1 to TRBJ2-1; 14 nucleotides agree with TRBD2. Germline loops: CDR1 DFQATT, CDR2 SNEGSKA (reference sequence). This CDR3 comprises 15 residues. V gave up 3 bases and J gave up 6 bases; unmatched junction bases: 4. CDR3 residues: CSASVGLAGGNEQFF. The CDR3 DNA reads TGCAGTGCTAGTGTCGGACTAGCGGGGGGCAATGAGCAGTTCTTC.

The chain employs TRBV13 and TRBJ2-1; D is unresolved. From germline, CDR1 is PRHDT and CDR2 FYEKMQ (reference sequence). The V and J ends lost 9 bases and 6 bases respectively, with 9 bases between them. The CDR3 consists of 11 residues. CDR3 loop: CASSGRNEQFF. Here the CDR3 DNA reads TGTGCCAGTTCTGGCCGCAATGAGCAGTTCTTC.

The genes are TRBV3-1 (or the pseudogene TRBV3-2) and TRBJ1-6; D might be TRBD1 (5 bases). Trimming cost V 4 bases and J 7 bases, with 11 bases left between them. Germline-derived CDR1 and CDR2 are LGHDT and YNNKEL (reference sequence). This CDR3 region has 14 residues. CDR3: CASSLSGGNSPLHF. CDR3 nucleotides: TGTGCCAGCAGCCTCAGCGGGGGGAATTCACCCCTCCACTTT.

This sequence joins TRBV5-8 and TRBJ2-1, with TRBD2 identical over 7 bases. Germline-derived CDR1 and CDR2 are SGHTS and YDEGEE. With V trimmed by 3 bases and J by 4 bases, 10 bases remained unmatched. This CDR3 region has 16 residues. The DNA for the CDR3 is TGTGCCAGCAGCTCCTCCCCTAGCGGAGCGTACAATGAGCAGTTCTTC. Its protein product is CASSSSPSGAYNEQFF.

The chain couples TRBV5-1 to TRBJ2-3; TRBD2 matches at 10 bases. The CDR3 runs to 17 residues. Looked up from germline, CDR1 is SGHRS and CDR2 is YFSETQ. V lost 1 base, J lost 2 bases, and 7 bases stayed unmatched. The CDR3 sequence: CASSLRLAGVNTDTQYF. CDR3 nucleotides: TGCGCCAGCAGCTTGAGGCTAGCGGGGGTGAACACAGATACGCAGTATTTT.

This clone was seen just once. The J gene is TRBJ1-1, the V gene TRBV6-5, with D perhaps matching TRBD1 (6 bases). The CDR3 loop spans 15 amino acids. CDR1 is MNHEY and CDR2 is SVGAGI in the germline V gene. V lost 6 bases and J 5 bases, leaving 19 bases between the germline ends. The CDR3 sequence is CASRTHTTRGTEAFF. The CDR3 bases are TGTGCCAGCAGAACCCATACCACGAGGGGGACTGAAGCTTTCTTT.

J is TRBJ1-2 and V is TRBV6-5, with unresolved D. V shed 5 bases and J shed 2 bases, with 9 bases lying between them. Germline CDR1 MNHEY, CDR2 SVGAGI. The CDR3 spans 13 residues. CDR3: CASSRGSNYGYTF. In DNA, the CDR3 is TGTGCCAGCAGTCGGGGATCAAACTATGGCTACACCTTC.

This sequence joins TRBV15 and TRBJ2-2; 7 bases map to TRBD1. Germline-derived CDR1 and CDR2 are LNHNV and YYDKDF (reference sequence). The CDR3 spans 14 residues. V shed 3 bases, J shed 7 bases, and the junction held 5 bases outside the gene matches. CDR3 residues: CATSRATGIGELFF. In DNA, the CDR3 is TGTGCCACCAGCAGGGCGACAGGGATCGGGGAGCTGTTTTTT.

The V call is TRBV5-4, the J call TRBJ2-1, with 7 nucleotides matching TRBD1. The germline gives CDR1 SGHNT, CDR2 YYREEE (reference sequence). With 0 bases clipped from V and 7 bases from J, the junction kept 7 bases outside the gene matches. The CDR3 consists of 15 residues. Written as DNA, the CDR3 is TGTGCCAGCAGCTTGGCAGGGGCAGGGGGTAATGAGCAGTTCTTC. It translates to CASSLAGAGGNEQFF.

The gene calls are TRBV24-1 and TRBJ2-3, with D tentatively TRBD2 (8 bases). The CDR3 sequence is 14 residues long. V lost 10 bases to trimming and J lost 7 bases, with 20 bases between them. From germline, CDR1 is KGHDR and CDR2 SFDVKD. CDR3 region: CATRDSGGRNTQYF. The DNA of the CDR3 is TGTGCCACTCGGGACAGCGGGGGAAGAAATACGCAGTATTTT.

The chain couples TRBV11-2 to TRBJ2-1; 14 nucleotides agree with TRBD2. The trim removed 7 bases at V and 8 bases at J, leaving 4 bases unmatched. The CDR3 loop spans 14 amino acids. CDR1 SGHAT and CDR2 FQNNGV come from the germline V gene. This CDR3 is CASTRLAGGYEQFF. The DNA of the CDR3 is TGTGCCAGCACCCGACTAGCGGGAGGGTATGAGCAGTTCTTC. Based on the CDR3 plus reference TRBV11-2 and TRBJ2-1, the full variable domain is EAGVAQSPRYKIIEKRQSVAFWCNPISGHATLYWYQQILGQGPKLLIQFQNNGVVDDSQLPKDRFSAERLKGVDSTLKIQPAKLEDSAVYLCASTRLAGGYEQFFGPGTRLTVL.

J is TRBJ2-7 and V is TRBV4-2; 7 nucleotides agree with TRBD1. The CDR3 runs 17 residues. Trimming took 4 bases from V and 2 from J; bases not matched to a gene: 14. Germline V CDR1 and CDR2: LGHNA, YNFKEQ. The CDR3 sequence: CASSPLTGSQSPYEQYF. CDR3 DNA: TGTGCCAGCAGCCCGCTGACAGGGTCCCAATCCCCCTACGAGCAGTACTTC.

The chain has TRBV18 and TRBJ1-2, with 8 bases that match TRBD1. V lost 4 bases to trimming and J lost 7 bases; unmatched junction nucleotides: 8. The CDR3 covers 14 residues. Germline CDR1 KGHSH, CDR2 LQKENI. CDR3 nucleotide sequence: TGTGCCAGCTCACTAGGACAGGGTATCGGTGGCTACACCTTC. It yields the protein CASSLGQGIGGYTF. The whole variable domain, filled in from reference TRBV18 and TRBJ1-2, reads NAGVMQNPRHLVRRRGQEARLRCSPMKGHSHVYWYRQLPEEGLKFMVYLQKENIIDESGMPKERFSAEFPKEGPSILRIQQVVRGDSAAYFCASSLGQGIGGYTFGSGTRLTVV.

The chain couples TRBV6-1 to TRBJ2-2, with 12 bases fitting TRBD2. J gave up 5 bases and V 6 bases, and 13 bases lay outside the gene matches. Germline lookup yields CDR1 MNHNS and CDR2 SASEGT. This CDR3 is built from 18 residues. CDR3 loop: CASRELAGGSLGTGELFF. CDR3 nucleotide sequence: TGTGCCAGCAGAGAACTAGCGGGAGGAAGTTTGGGAACCGGGGAGCTGTTTTTT.

The gene calls are TRBV27 and TRBJ2-5, with 7 bases fitting TRBD2. This CDR3 has 15 residues. Losses at the gene ends were 8 bases for V and 3 bases for J; bases not matched to a gene: 12. Looked up from germline, CDR1 is MNHEY and CDR2 is SMNVEV (reference sequence). The CDR3 DNA reads TGTGCCAGCTCCCCTCGGCGGGGAGGGGAAGAGACCCAGTACTTC. It codes for CASSPRRGGEETQYF.

The CDR3 region is CASSQGTAGTQYF. The CDR3 DNA reads as TGTGCCAGCAGCCAAGGAACGGCGGGGACCCAGTACTTC. J is TRBJ2-5 and V is TRBV14; D may be TRBD2 (5 bases). The V end was cut by 1 base, the J end by 7 bases, with 10 bases between. Germline CDR1 is SGHDN and CDR2 is FVKESK. The CDR3 runs to 13 residues. Combining the CDR3 with reference TRBV14 and TRBJ2-5 gives the whole variable domain EAGVTQFPSHSVIEKGQTVTLRCDPISGHDNLYWYRRVMGKEIKFLLHFVKESKQDESGMPNNRFLAERTGGTYSTLKVQPAELEDSGVYFCASSQGTAGTQYFGPGTRLLVL.

This sequence joins TRBV5-1 and TRBJ2-1; 13 bases map to TRBD2. The CDR3 totals 14 residues. The trim removed 0 bases at V and 15 bases at J, leaving 6 bases unmatched. CDR1 is SGHRS, CDR2 YFSETQ, per germline. The CDR3 reads CASSLEPGLAGRFF. The CDR3 bases are TGCGCCAGCAGCTTGGAGCCGGGACTAGCGGGGCGGTTCTTC.